This T cell receptor (beta chain) is drawn from a study of cytomegalovirus exposure and HLA in healthy donors. Notes on the study in general: In an earlier analysis, about 87% or about 30%: the productive usage of most TCR beta V segments. Indistinguishability led to the exclusion of some V segments, TRBV6-2 and TRBV6-3 included. Analysis performed later found over 15,000 TCR beta sequences associated with HLA alleles at 0.05 false discovery rate.

Use of 60 Vbeta and 13 Jbeta primers characterized the PCR. The table came from immunoSEQ multiplex PCR; TCRdb's copy has only in-frame clones and leaves some out. This table has some 170,000 clones, roughly 80% appearing once. The CDR3 is 15 residues long. The V end was cut by 4 bases, the J end by 4 bases, with 15 bases between. Looked up from germline, CDR1 is SGHKS and CDR2 is YYEKEE (reference sequence). A word on this clone: No antigen is known for it.

What was sequenced was PBMCs. This clonotype originated in a woman between 50 and 59 years old in good health and CMV-seronegative. The chain employs TRBV5-5 and TRBJ1-3; a possible D gene is TRBD1 (6 bases). CDR3 region: CASSGDRSPGNTIYF. In nucleotides, the CDR3 is TGTGCCAGCAGCGGAGACAGGTCCCCGGGAAACACCATATATTTT.